This TCR beta chain was sequenced for a study of control samples from healthy donors and cancer patients (dated by TCRdb to about 2020). CDR1 and CDR2 are read off the germline V gene as KGHSH and LQKENI. The CDR3 goes from the cysteine to the phenylalanine over 14 residues. Only CDR3 DNA remains: 42 bases, in frame from the first base. V loses 6 bases of germline sequence and J loses 0 bases, and the interval between the two ends is 6 bases. A remark on this clone: No antigen is known for it. Per-base qualities were not stored, and no clone one base away is much larger.

The receptor library was made with the immunoSEQ multiplex PCR assay. TCRdb's version of the immuneACCESS table is confined to in-frame rearrangements and falls short of the full clone set. An unresolved V gene accounts for under half of the shortfall where checked; the remainder is of unknown origin. The sample table holds some 120,000 clones, of which more than 75% were seen once. Jointly, the top ten make up 1.5% to 2% of the sample. This TCR was recovered from a man between 18 and 35 years old in good health. The sample consisted of blood. The chain uses TRBV18 and TRBJ2-6; the D gene cannot be resolved reliably. This receptor carries the CDR3 CASSGSSGANVLTF. The DNA sequence follows: TGTGCCAGCTCTGGTAGCTCTGGGGCCAACGTCCTGACTTTC.